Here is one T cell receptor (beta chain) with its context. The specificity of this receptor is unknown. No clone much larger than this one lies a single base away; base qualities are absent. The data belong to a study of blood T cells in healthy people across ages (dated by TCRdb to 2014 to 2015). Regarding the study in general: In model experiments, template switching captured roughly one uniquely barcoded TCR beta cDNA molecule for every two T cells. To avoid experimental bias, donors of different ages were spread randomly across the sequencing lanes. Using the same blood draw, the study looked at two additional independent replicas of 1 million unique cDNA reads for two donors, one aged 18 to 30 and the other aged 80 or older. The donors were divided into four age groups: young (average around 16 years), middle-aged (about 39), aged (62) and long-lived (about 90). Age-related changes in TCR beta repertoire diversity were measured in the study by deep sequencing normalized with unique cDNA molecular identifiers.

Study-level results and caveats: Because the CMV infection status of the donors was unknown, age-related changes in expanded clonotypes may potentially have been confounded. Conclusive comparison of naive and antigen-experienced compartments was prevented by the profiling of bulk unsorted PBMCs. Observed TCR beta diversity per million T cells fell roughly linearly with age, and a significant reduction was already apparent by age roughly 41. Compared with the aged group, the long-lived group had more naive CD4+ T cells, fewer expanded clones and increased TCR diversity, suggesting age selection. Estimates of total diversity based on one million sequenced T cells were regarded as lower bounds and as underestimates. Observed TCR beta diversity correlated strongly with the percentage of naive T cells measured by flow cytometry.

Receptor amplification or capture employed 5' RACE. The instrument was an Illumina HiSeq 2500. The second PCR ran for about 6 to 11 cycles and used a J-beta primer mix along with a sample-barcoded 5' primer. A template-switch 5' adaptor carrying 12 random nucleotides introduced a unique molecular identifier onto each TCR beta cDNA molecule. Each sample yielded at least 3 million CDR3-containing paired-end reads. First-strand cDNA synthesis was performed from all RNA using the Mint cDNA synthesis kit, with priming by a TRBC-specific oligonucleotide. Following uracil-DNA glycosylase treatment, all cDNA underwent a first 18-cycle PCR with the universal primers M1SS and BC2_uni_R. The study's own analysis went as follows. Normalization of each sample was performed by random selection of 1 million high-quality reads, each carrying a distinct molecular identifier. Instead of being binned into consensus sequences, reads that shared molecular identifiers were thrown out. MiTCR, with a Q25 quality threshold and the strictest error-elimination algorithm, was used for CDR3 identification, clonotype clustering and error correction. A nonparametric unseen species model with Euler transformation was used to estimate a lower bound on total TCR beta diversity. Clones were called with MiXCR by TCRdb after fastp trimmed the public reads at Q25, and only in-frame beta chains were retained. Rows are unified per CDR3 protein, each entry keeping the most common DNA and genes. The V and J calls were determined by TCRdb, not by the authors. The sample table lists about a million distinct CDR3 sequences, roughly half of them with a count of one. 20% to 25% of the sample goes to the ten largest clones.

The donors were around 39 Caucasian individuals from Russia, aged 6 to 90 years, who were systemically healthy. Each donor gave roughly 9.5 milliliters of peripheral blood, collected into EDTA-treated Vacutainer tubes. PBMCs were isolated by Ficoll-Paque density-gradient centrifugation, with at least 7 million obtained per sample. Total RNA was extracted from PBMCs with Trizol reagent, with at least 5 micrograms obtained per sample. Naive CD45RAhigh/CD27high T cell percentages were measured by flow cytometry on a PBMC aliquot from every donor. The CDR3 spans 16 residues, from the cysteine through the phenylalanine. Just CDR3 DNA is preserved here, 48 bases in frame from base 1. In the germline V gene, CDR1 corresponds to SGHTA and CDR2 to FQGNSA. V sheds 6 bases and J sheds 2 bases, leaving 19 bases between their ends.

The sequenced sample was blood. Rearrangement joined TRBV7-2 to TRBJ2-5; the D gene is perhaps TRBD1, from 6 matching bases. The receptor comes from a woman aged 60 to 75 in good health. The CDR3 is CASSPQQGHPQETQYF. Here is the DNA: TGTGCCAGCAGTCCGCAACAGGGACATCCTCAAGAGACCCAGTACTTC.